Below are 14 T cell receptor beta chains sequenced from a single sample in a study of human T cells and chemical hapten exposure. TCRdb used MiXCR to reprocess the RACE reads, holding one entry per CDR3 protein. The sample lists roughly 81,000 distinct CDR3 sequences; over 6.5% were seen once. Time point reported: pre-sensitization, week 0. Indicated treatment: therapeutic diphenylcyclopropenone sensitization with weekly scalp DPC. The sample was whole blood, taken in connection with sensitization to the hapten diphenylcyclopropenone (DPC). These receptors were collected from a man between 40 and 49 years old with alopecia areata. Some clones in this sample may be carry-over from other donors' samples.

This clonotype was observed a handful of times. The genes are TRBV28 and TRBJ1-1; D remains ambiguous. The CDR3 extends over 16 amino acids. V lost 6 bases, J lost 2 bases, and 19 bases lay in between. The germline V gene has CDR1 MDHEN and CDR2 SYDVKM. The CDR3 spells CASSPMYGDPNTEAFF. The CDR3, as DNA: TGTGCCAGCAGCCCCATGTATGGGGATCCTAACACTGAAGCTTTCTTT.

The sample holds a few counts of this clonotype. The V gene is TRBV5-4, the J gene TRBJ2-5, with 8 bases that match TRBD2. V was clipped by 3 bases and J by 2 bases; unmatched bases: 3. Germline V gene lookup returns CDR1 SGHNT and CDR2 YYREEE (reference sequence). This CDR3 spans 14 amino acids. The CDR3 DNA reads as TGTGCCAGCAGCTACGAGCGGGGGCAAGAGACCCAGTACTTC. Its translation: CASSYERGQETQYF.

This clonotype has more than one count but fewer than ten. The rearrangement links TRBV5-4 to TRBJ2-1, with 7 positions matching TRBD2. Germline trimming cut 4 bases from V and 4 bases from J; bases unmatched to any gene: 14. The CDR3 extends over 17 amino acids. Germline V gene sequence: CDR1 SGHNT, CDR2 YYREEE (reference sequence). In DNA form, the CDR3 reads TGTGCCAGCAGCAACCCGCTACGCGGGAGCCGGTACAATGAGCAGTTCTTC. Translation: CASSNPLRGSRYNEQFF.

Concerning this clonotype: Given a much more abundant clone one base away, this may be a read error. This chain connects TRBV11-2 to TRBJ2-7; D possibly corresponds to TRBD2 (6 bases). V gave up 5 bases and J gave up 3 bases, with 20 bases separating them. The CDR3 spans 16 residues. Germline V gives CDR1 SGHAT, CDR2 FQNNGV. The CDR3 DNA reads as TGTGCCAGCAGCCCACACCCGGCGGGGACCCTCTACGAGCAGTACTTC. Its translation is CASSPHPAGTLYEQYF.

This clonotype has just a few counts. The chain combines TRBV7-9 with TRBJ2-7, with D possibly TRBD2 on 5 matching bases. Trimming shortened V by 4 bases and J by 5 bases, and 15 bases separated the two germline ends. The CDR3 covers 14 residues. Germline V CDR1 and CDR2: SEHNR, FQNEAQ (reference sequence). For the CDR3, the DNA is TGTGCCAGCAGCTCCAGAGTTCCGGAGGACGAGCAGTACTTC. This gives the protein CASSSRVPEDEQYF.

This clonotype came up a few times. The chain is built from TRBV5-6 and TRBJ1-4; D uncertain. The CDR3 runs 12 residues. Germline-derived CDR1 and CDR2 are SGHDT and YYEEEE. V dropped 4 bases and J dropped 8 bases, with 9 bases sitting between them. The chain's CDR3 is CASSRREEKLFF. The CDR3 DNA reads as TGTGCCAGCAGCCGTCGTGAGGAAAAACTGTTTTTT.

A few counts support this clonotype. The V gene is TRBV20-1, the J gene TRBJ1-1; D is possibly TRBD1 (6 bases). This CDR3 contains 13 residues. CDR1 and CDR2 from the germline V gene are DFQATT and SNEGSKA (reference sequence). V shed 6 bases and J shed 4 bases, with 15 bases lying between them. In DNA form, the CDR3 reads TGCAGTGCGCCAGGGGAGTTTGGCACTGAAGCTTTCTTT. Its protein product is CSAPGEFGTEAFF.

This clonotype occurred many times. This chain uses TRBV12-3 or TRBV12-4 with TRBJ1-2; D not certain. The V and J ends lost 9 bases and 3 bases respectively, with 14 bases between them. The CDR3 consists of 13 residues. The CDR3: CASDNPPHYGYTF. The CDR3 DNA follows: TGTGCCAGTGATAATCCCCCGCACTATGGCTACACCTTC.

This sequence joins TRBV19 and TRBJ1-6; 10 bases match TRBD1. With V trimmed by 7 bases and J by 13 bases, 7 bases remained unmatched. The CDR3 contains 13 residues. Germline V gives CDR1 LNHDA, CDR2 SQIVND (reference sequence). CDR3 sequence: CASTDRGQPPLHF. The CDR3 DNA follows: TGTGCCAGTACCGACAGGGGGCAACCCCCCCTCCACTTT.

This clonotype turned up a few times. This rearrangement joins TRBV6-2 or TRBV6-3 to TRBJ2-1, with a weak D call TRBD2 (6 bases). Germline V lookup: CDR1 MNHEY, CDR2 SVGEGT. The CDR3 loop spans 13 amino acids. V was shortened by 6 bases and J by 4 bases, with 10 bases between the two germline ends. The CDR3 nucleotides read TGTGCCAGCAGCCGGACTAATTACAATGAGCAGTTCTTC. Translation: CASSRTNYNEQFF.

The V gene is TRBV27, the J gene TRBJ1-2; D gene unclear. CDR1 MNHEY and CDR2 SMNVEV come from the germline V gene (reference sequence). V lost 8 bases to trimming and J lost 1 base, with 11 bases between them. The CDR3 has 13 amino acids. The CDR3 loop reads CASSLGINYGYTF. In DNA, the CDR3 is TGTGCCAGCTCACTGGGGATTAACTATGGCTACACCTTC.

This clonotype has a count of ten or more. The chain combines TRBV6-6 with TRBJ2-5; D is unresolved. The CDR3 is 14 amino acids. From germline, CDR1 is MNHNY and CDR2 SVGAGI (reference sequence). With 6 bases removed from V and 1 base from J, the gap between germline ends came to 12 bases. The CDR3 DNA follows: TGTGCCAGCAGAACCGGACGTACCCAAGAGACCCAGTACTTC. Its protein product is CASRTGRTQETQYF.

In its sample, this clonotype was seen many times. This chain links TRBV5-1 with TRBJ1-1; D ambiguous. Germline assignment: CDR1 SGHRS and CDR2 YFSETQ. There are 11 residues in the CDR3. Trimming shortened V by 0 bases and J by 7 bases, and 4 bases separated the two germline ends. The CDR3, as DNA: TGCGCCAGCAGCTTGGGAGGTGAAGCTTTCTTT. Translated, it gives CASSLGGEAFF.

The chain uses TRBV7-2 and TRBJ1-5; TRBD1 matches 7 bases. This CDR3 region has 17 residues. Germline values: CDR1 SGHTA, CDR2 FQGNSA. V lost 5 bases, J lost 0 bases, and 10 bases stayed unmatched. CDR3 in amino acids: CASSGETGPHSNQPQHF. In DNA, the CDR3 is TGTGCCAGCAGCGGAGAGACAGGGCCCCATAGCAATCAGCCCCAGCATTTT.